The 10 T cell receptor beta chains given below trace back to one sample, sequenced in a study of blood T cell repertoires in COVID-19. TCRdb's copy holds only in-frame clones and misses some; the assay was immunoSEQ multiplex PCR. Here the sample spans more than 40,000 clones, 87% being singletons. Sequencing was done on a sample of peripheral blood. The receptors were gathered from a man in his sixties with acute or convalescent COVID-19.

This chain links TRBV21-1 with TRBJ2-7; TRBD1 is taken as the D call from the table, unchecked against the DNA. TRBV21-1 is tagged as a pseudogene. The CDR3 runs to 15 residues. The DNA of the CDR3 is TGTGCCAGCAGCACGACCGGGACAGGGGACTACGAGCAGTACTTC. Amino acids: CASSTTGTGDYEQYF.

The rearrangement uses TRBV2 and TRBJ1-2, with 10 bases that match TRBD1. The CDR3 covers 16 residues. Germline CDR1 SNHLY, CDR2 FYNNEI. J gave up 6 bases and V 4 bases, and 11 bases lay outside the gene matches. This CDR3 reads CASSAYRDRGRHGYTF. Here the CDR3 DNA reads TGTGCCAGCAGTGCGTACCGGGACAGGGGTCGTCATGGCTACACCTTC.

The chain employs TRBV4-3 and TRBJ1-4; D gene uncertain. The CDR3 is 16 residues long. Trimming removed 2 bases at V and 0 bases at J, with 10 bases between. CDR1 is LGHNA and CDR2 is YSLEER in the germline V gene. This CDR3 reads CASSQMLTATNEKLFF. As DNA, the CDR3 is TGCGCCAGCAGCCAAATGTTAACAGCAACTAATGAAAAACTGTTTTTT.

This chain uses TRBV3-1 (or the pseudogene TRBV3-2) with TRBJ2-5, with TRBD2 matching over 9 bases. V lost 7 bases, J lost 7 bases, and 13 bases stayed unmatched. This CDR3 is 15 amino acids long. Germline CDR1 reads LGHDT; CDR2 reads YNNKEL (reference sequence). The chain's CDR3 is CASTPQVGLAVTQYF. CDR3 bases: TGTGCCAGCACCCCTCAAGTGGGACTAGCTGTGACCCAGTACTTC.

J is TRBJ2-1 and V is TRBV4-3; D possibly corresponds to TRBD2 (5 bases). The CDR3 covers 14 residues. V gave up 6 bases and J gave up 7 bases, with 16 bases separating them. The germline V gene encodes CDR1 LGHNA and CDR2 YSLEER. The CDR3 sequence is CASSPRRPGNEQFF. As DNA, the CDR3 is TGCGCCAGCAGTCCCAGGCGGCCGGGGAATGAGCAGTTCTTC.

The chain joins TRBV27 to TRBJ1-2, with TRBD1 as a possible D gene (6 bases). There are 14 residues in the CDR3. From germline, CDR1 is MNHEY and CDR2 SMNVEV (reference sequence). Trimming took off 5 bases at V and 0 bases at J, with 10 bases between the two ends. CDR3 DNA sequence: TGTGCCAGCAGTCGGACAGCAGCTAACTATGGCTACACCTTC. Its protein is CASSRTAANYGYTF.

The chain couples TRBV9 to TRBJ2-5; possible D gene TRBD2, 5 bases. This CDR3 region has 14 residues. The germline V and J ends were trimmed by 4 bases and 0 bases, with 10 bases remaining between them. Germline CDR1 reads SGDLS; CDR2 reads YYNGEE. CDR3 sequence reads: CASSSEADQETQYF. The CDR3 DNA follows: TGTGCCAGCAGCTCTGAAGCGGACCAAGAGACCCAGTACTTC.

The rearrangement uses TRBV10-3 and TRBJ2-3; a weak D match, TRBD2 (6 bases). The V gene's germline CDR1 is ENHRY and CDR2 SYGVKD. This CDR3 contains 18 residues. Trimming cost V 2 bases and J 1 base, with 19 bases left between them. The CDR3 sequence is CAISEPSGPGGGTDTQYF. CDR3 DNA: TGTGCCATCAGTGAGCCCTCAGGACCGGGCGGGGGCACAGATACGCAGTATTTT.

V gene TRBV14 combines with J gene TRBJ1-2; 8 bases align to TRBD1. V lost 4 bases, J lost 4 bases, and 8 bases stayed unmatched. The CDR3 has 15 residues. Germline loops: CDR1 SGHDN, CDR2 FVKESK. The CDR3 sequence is CASSRNGQGAYGYTF. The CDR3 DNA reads TGTGCCAGCAGCCGCAATGGACAGGGAGCCTATGGCTACACCTTC.

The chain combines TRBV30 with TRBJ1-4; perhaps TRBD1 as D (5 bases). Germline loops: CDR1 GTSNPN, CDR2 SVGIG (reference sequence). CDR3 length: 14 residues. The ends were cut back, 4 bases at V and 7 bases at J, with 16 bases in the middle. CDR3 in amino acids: CAWTDPGGGEKLFF. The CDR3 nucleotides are TGTGCCTGGACCGACCCGGGGGGGGGTGAAAAACTGTTTTTT.